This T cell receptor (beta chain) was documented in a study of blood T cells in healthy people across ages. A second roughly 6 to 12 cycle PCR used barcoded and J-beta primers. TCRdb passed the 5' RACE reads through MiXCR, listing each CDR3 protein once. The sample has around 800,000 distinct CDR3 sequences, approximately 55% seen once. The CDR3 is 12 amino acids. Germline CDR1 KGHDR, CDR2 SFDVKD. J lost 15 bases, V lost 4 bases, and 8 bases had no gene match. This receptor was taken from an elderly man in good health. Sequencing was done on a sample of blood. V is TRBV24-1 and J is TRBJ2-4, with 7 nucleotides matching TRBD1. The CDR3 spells CATSEAAGGRYF. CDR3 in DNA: TGTGCCACCAGTGAAGCGGCAGGGGGACGGTACTTC.